This entry is about one T cell receptor (beta chain). The target antigen is unknown. The TCR cDNA carried a universal primer site and UMIs from 5'RACE template switching. TCRdb re-called the 5' RACE reads through MiXCR, storing one row per CDR3 protein. The table lists hundreds of thousands of distinct CDR3 sequences, roughly 9.4% of them singletons. The sample comes from a study of T cells after yellow fever vaccination. The study's findings and limits: Among primary-vaccination clones, most reappeared after the booster, at approximately 96% for CD4 and 85% to 90% for CD8.

Trimming took 5 bases from V and 6 from J; bases not matched to a gene: 10. The CDR3 has 15 residues. Germline assignment: CDR1 MDHEN and CDR2 SYDVKM. This sample comprised PBMCs, obtained on the day of the first yellow fever vaccination. This TCR came from a young man who received the YFV17D yellow fever vaccine. The chain joins TRBV28 to TRBJ2-1; 7 bases align to TRBD1. The CDR3 DNA sequence: TGTGCCAGCAGTCCGCTCGACAGGGCGGCCAATGAGCAGTTCTTC. Translation: CASSPLDRAANEQFF.